The 9 T cell receptor beta chains reported below all come from one sample, sequenced in a study of blood T cell repertoires in COVID-19. Profiling relied on immunoSEQ multiplex PCR, and the TCRdb table lists in-frame clones only, not all of them. This table holds 250,000 to 350,000 clones, over 80% found once. Material for sequencing was peripheral blood. The origin of the receptors is a woman between 50 and 59 years old with active or convalescent COVID-19.

The chain is built from TRBV11-2 and TRBJ2-7; TRBD2 agrees at 8 bases. V gave up 5 bases and J gave up 2 bases; unmatched junction bases: 8. Germline CDR1 is SGHAT and CDR2 is FQNNGV. The CDR3 spans 15 residues. The chain's CDR3 is CASSPSAGVTYEQYF. As DNA, the CDR3 is TGTGCCAGCAGCCCATCAGCGGGAGTGACCTACGAGCAGTACTTC.

This clone came up a few times. The V and J genes are TRBV4-1 and TRBJ1-5, with D perhaps matching TRBD1 (6 bases). CDR1 MGHRA and CDR2 YSYEKL come from the germline V gene. This CDR3 spans 17 amino acids. Trimming stripped 0 bases from V and 1 base from J, with 13 bases between. DNA of the CDR3: TGCGCCAGCAGCCAAGATACCGGCCAGGGGAGCAATCAGCCCCAGCATTTT. The encoded protein is CASSQDTGQGSNQPQHF.

The genes are TRBV5-6 and TRBJ1-4, with 10 bases fitting TRBD1. Germline loops: CDR1 SGHDT, CDR2 YYEEEE. V shed 4 bases and J 5 bases; nucleotides not matched to a gene: 5. CDR3 length equals 15 residues. CDR3 residues: CASSITDRGNEKLFF. The CDR3 DNA follows: TGTGCCAGCAGCATCACGGACAGGGGGAATGAAAAACTGTTTTTT.

J is TRBJ2-1 and V is TRBV10-3; D is undetermined. CDR1 and CDR2 (germline): ENHRY, SYGVKD. The length of the CDR3 is 15 residues. The V gene lost 6 bases and the J gene lost 0 bases, with 12 bases spanning the gap. CDR3: CAIRSTESSYNEQFF. The CDR3 nucleotides are TGTGCCATCAGGTCGACTGAGAGCTCCTACAATGAGCAGTTCTTC.

The chain combines TRBV4-2 with TRBJ2-1; 9 nucleotides match TRBD2. The germline gives CDR1 LGHNA, CDR2 YNFKEQ. Trimming cost V 0 bases and J 4 bases; bases outside gene matches: 7. The CDR3 is made up of 17 amino acids. The CDR3 DNA reads TGTGCCAGCAGCCAAGATTTCGGGACTAGCACATACAATGAGCAGTTCTTC. Its protein is CASSQDFGTSTYNEQFF.

CDR3 loop: CASSFGLAGDTGELFF. In DNA form, the CDR3 reads TGTGCCAGCAGCTTCGGACTAGCGGGAGACACCGGGGAGCTGTTTTTT. This sequence joins TRBV5-6 and TRBJ2-2, with 13 positions matching TRBD2. This CDR3 has 16 residues. Germline CDR1 reads SGHDT; CDR2 reads YYEEEE. V lost 2 bases and J lost 3; bases outside the gene matches: 1.

This chain connects TRBV3-1 (or the pseudogene TRBV3-2) to TRBJ2-7; a weak D match, TRBD2 (5 bases). Trimming left V 3 bases short and J 3 bases short, with 12 bases between. CDR3 length: 14 amino acids. Germline V lookup: CDR1 LGHDT, CDR2 YNNKEL (reference sequence). CDR3 protein: CASSQFGIFYEQYF. CDR3 nucleotides: TGTGCCAGCAGCCAGTTCGGGATCTTCTACGAGCAGTACTTC.

The gene calls are TRBV6-6 and TRBJ2-6; D might be TRBD2 (5 bases). CDR3 length equals 12 residues. V shed 6 bases and J shed 10 bases, with 10 bases lying between them. Germline values: CDR1 MNHNY, CDR2 SVGAGI (reference sequence). In DNA, the CDR3 is TGTGCCAGCAGCCCCGGGATAAACGTCCTGACTTTC. Encoded protein: CASSPGINVLTF.

The gene calls are TRBV5-5 and TRBJ1-2; TRBD1 might be the D (6 bases). CDR1 is SGHKS and CDR2 is YYEKEE in the germline V gene (reference sequence). V lost 4 bases and J lost 8, with 15 bases in between. The CDR3 is 13 residues long. The DNA for the CDR3 is TGTGCCAGCAGCCCGGATCCAGGGGCCGGCTACACCTTC. As protein: CASSPDPGAGYTF. Full variable domain (missing parts from reference TRBV5-5 and TRBJ1-2): DAGVTQSPTHLIKTRGQQVTLRCSPISGHKSVSWYQQVLGQGPQFIFQYYEKEERGRGNFPDRFSARQFPNYSSELNVNALLLGDSALYLCASSPDPGAGYTFGSGTRLTVV.